This record concerns one T cell receptor (beta chain) sequence. The data belong to a study of prognosis after radiotherapy for stage I lung cancer. The V gene's germline CDR1 is SGHRS and CDR2 YFSETQ. Trimming took off 3 bases at V and 4 bases at J, with 8 bases between the two ends. This CDR3 is 12 amino acids long. Genomic DNA provided the template from which TCR beta CDR3 was amplified by two-round multiplex PCR. Individual primers that were specific to each TRBV and TRBJ gene served in first-round PCR. TCRdb passed the multiplex PCR reads through MiXCR, listing each CDR3 protein once. The table lists 30,000 to 40,000 distinct CDR3 sequences, about 34% of them singletons.

The sequenced sample was PBMCs, obtained before or after stereotactic body radiation therapy (not recorded which). The V and J genes are TRBV5-1 and TRBJ2-7; D might be TRBD2 (5 bases). The clonotype was recovered from a donor aged 50 or older with non-small cell lung cancer. CDR3 sequence: CASSSRGYEQYF. The CDR3 coding sequence is TGCGCCAGCAGCTCACGGGGATACGAGCAGTACTTC.